The clone carrying this T cell receptor beta chain was detected many times. Its matching antigen is unknown. The data originate from a study of metastatic and nonmetastatic thyroid tumors. Study context: Repertoire data that came from the blood and tumor or nodule tissue of malignant and benign thyroid patients were compared. Study-level points and caveats: Versus benign nodules, malignant thyroid tumors reportedly had significantly higher TCR beta diversity, in blood and tumor.

No treatment of any kind had been given to any patient before thyroid surgery. Original processing notes: In papillary thyroid cancer, a distant-metastasis classifier was built using CDR3 differences across clinicopathological groups. TCRdb re-called the PCR reads with MiXCR. TCRdb's processing, not the study's, gives the V and J calls here. The repertoire holds 15,000 to 20,000 clones, with 30% to 40% as singletons. V gave up 4 bases and J gave up 2 bases, with 12 bases separating them. The CDR3 consists of 14 residues. Germline V gene sequence: CDR1 SGHRS, CDR2 YFSETQ. The sequence derives from a female donor with papillary thyroid cancer or a benign thyroid nodule (not recorded which). Some clones in this sample may be carry-over from other donors' samples. The specimen sequenced was tumor tissue. The rearrangement links TRBV5-1 to TRBJ2-5; maybe TRBD1 (6 bases). CDR3 sequence (DNA): TGCGCCAGCAGCGACCGGACAGCTCAAGAGACCCAGTACTTC. Translation gives CASSDRTAQETQYF.